Presented here are 9 T cell receptor beta chains from one specimen sequenced in a study of T cell responses to AZD1222 COVID-19 vaccine. Here immunoSEQ multiplex PCR was the method, and the copy in TCRdb shows in-frame clones only, minus some. The data contain 150,000 to 200,000 clones, 70% to 90% of them singletons. The sequences come from peripheral blood, collected 28 days after the second AZD1222 dose. These receptors all come from an adult who received the AZD1222 COVID-19 vaccine.

The chain has TRBV11-2 and TRBJ2-1, with 8 bases fitting TRBD2. Per the germline V gene, CDR1 is SGHAT and CDR2 is FQNNGV. This CDR3 contains 15 residues. V was pared by 5 bases and J by 9 bases, with 12 bases of the junction left unmatched. This CDR3 reads CASSRPGTRVSEQFF. Here the CDR3 DNA reads TGTGCCAGCAGCCGCCCCGGGACTAGAGTGTCTGAGCAGTTCTTC.

This rearrangement joins TRBV7-9 to TRBJ2-1, with D tentatively TRBD1 (6 bases). The CDR3 totals 14 residues. CDR1 and CDR2 (germline): SEHNR, FQNEAQ (reference sequence). Trimming removed 5 bases from V and 8 bases from J, with 16 bases in between. CDR3 protein: CASSRQEIWDEQFF. CDR3 DNA sequence: TGTGCCAGCAGCCGACAGGAGATCTGGGATGAGCAGTTCTTC.

The rearrangement uses TRBV7-2 and TRBJ2-7; 11 bases are a match to TRBD2. Trimming took 6 bases from V and 4 from J; bases not matched to a gene: 5. Per the germline V gene, CDR1 is SGHTA and CDR2 is FQGNSA. The CDR3 contains 14 residues. CDR3 in DNA: TGTGCCAGCAGTCTTAGCGGGGGGGTTTACGAGCAGTACTTC. It encodes CASSLSGGVYEQYF.

The chain uses TRBV30 and TRBJ1-2; TRBD1 agrees at 9 bases. V shed 3 bases and J 5 bases; nucleotides not matched to a gene: 4. The CDR3 runs 13 residues. The V gene's germline CDR1 is GTSNPN and CDR2 SVGIG (reference sequence). The CDR3 nucleotides are TGTGCCTGGAGCCCGGACAGGGGATATGGCTACACCTTC. This translates into CAWSPDRGYGYTF. Together with reference TRBV30 and TRBJ1-2, the CDR3 gives the full variable domain: SQTIHQWPATLVQPVGSPLSLECTVEGTSNPNLYWYRQAAGRGLQLLFYSVGIGQISSEVPQNLSASRPQDRQFILSSKKLLLSDSGFYLCAWSPDRGYGYTFGSGTRLTVV.

The chain carries TRBV5-4 and TRBJ2-1, with 8 bases that match TRBD1. This CDR3 region has 13 residues. Germline values: CDR1 SGHNT, CDR2 YYREEE (reference sequence). Trimming cost V 3 bases and J 7 bases; bases outside gene matches: 3. The CDR3: CASSSGDRNEQFF. The CDR3 DNA reads TGTGCCAGCAGCTCCGGGGACAGGAATGAGCAGTTCTTC.

The V gene is TRBV2, the J gene TRBJ2-1, with 12 bases lining up with TRBD2. Looked up from germline, CDR1 is SNHLY and CDR2 is FYNNEI. The CDR3 consists of 19 residues. V dropped 2 bases and J dropped 6; count of bases not matched to a gene: 14. The CDR3 is CASSEPTSGGPQGGNEQFF. CDR3 sequence (DNA): TGTGCCAGCAGTGAACCAACTAGCGGGGGGCCGCAGGGGGGCAATGAGCAGTTCTTC.

The V and J genes are TRBV3-1 (or the pseudogene TRBV3-2) and TRBJ1-1; possible D gene TRBD1, 6 bases. This CDR3 has 14 amino acids. V was trimmed by 6 bases and J by 6 bases, leaving 17 bases between them. CDR1 is LGHDT, CDR2 YNNKEL, per germline (reference sequence). The CDR3 spells CASREGGRKAEAFF. The CDR3 bases are TGTGCCAGCAGGGAGGGGGGGAGGAAGGCTGAAGCTTTCTTT.

The chain has TRBV21-1 and TRBJ2-1; the table assigns TRBD2, which was not confirmed against the DNA. TRBV21-1 is a recognized pseudogene. This CDR3 region has 20 residues. The CDR3: CASSKESLYPHRSSYNEQFF. CDR3 coding DNA: TGTGCCAGCAGCAAAGAATCTTTGTACCCTCATCGGTCCTCCTACAATGAGCAGTTCTTC.

This clone was seen a few times. The chain is built from TRBV6-2 or TRBV6-3 and TRBJ2-1; 10 nucleotides match TRBD1. The CDR3 is 18 amino acids. Germline CDR1 and CDR2: MNHEY and SVGEGT. J was trimmed by 4 bases and V by 2 bases; bases with no gene match: 11. Here the CDR3 reads CASSYPSYGQGVYNEQFF. In nucleotides, the CDR3 is TGTGCCAGCAGTTACCCGAGTTACGGACAGGGGGTTTACAATGAGCAGTTCTTC.